The entry below describes one T cell receptor beta chain. What it binds is unknown. At one boundary the junction diverges from the germline segment, which might be a read error. These data are taken from a study of cytomegalovirus exposure and HLA in healthy donors. Study-level findings and limits: Some V segments, TRBV6-2 and TRBV6-3 among them, were indistinguishable and were therefore excluded. A later examination showed that TCR association rates differed by HLA locus, with DRB1 most and HLA-C fewest.

13 Jbeta primers and 60 Vbeta primers were used for the PCR. TCRdb's table, derived via immunoSEQ multiplex PCR, lists solely in-frame clones and lacks some. The table lists over 90,000 clones, approximately 64% of them singletons. The CDR3 is 17 amino acids. The V gene's germline CDR1 is MNHEY and CDR2 SMNVEV (reference sequence). The V and J genes are TRBV27 and TRBJ1-1; D unresolved. This receptor was obtained from a man in his sixties in good health and CMV-seronegative. The specimen sequenced was PBMCs. The CDR3 protein is CASSLFPSAGMKTEAFF. The CDR3, as DNA: TGTGCCAGCAGTTTATTCCCCTCGGCAGGAATGAAAACTGAAGCTTTCTTT.